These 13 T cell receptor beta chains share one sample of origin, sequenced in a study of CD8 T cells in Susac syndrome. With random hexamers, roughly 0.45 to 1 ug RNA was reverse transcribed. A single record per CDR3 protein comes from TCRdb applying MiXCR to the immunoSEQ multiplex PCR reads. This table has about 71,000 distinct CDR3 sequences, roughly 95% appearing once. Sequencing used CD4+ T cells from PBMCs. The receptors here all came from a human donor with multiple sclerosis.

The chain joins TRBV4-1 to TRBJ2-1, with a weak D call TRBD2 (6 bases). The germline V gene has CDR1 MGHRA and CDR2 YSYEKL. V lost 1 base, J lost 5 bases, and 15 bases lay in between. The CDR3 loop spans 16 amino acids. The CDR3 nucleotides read TGCGCCAGCAGCCAAGGCCGTCTGACTAGTGACAATGAGCAGTTCTTC. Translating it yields CASSQGRLTSDNEQFF.

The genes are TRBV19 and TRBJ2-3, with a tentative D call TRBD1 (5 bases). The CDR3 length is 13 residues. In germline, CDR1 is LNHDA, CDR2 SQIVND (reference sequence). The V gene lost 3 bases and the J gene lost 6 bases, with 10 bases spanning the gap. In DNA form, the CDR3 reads TGTGCCAGTAGTATCCGACAGACTGATACGCAGTATTTT. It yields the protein CASSIRQTDTQYF.

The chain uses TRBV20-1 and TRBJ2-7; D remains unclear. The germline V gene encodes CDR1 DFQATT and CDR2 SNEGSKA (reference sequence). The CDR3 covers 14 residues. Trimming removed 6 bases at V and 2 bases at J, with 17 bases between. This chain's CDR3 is CSAYSLGRAYEQYF. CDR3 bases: TGCAGTGCATATAGCTTAGGACGGGCCTACGAGCAGTACTTC.

The CDR3 loop is CASSLRGVQGGGYTF. For the CDR3, the DNA is TGTGCCAGCAGTTTACGGGGGGTACAGGGTGGAGGCTACACCTTC. V gene TRBV12-3 or TRBV12-4 combines with J gene TRBJ1-2; tentatively, D is TRBD1 (6 bases). The CDR3 contains 15 residues. V lost 2 bases and J lost 8, with 18 bases in between.

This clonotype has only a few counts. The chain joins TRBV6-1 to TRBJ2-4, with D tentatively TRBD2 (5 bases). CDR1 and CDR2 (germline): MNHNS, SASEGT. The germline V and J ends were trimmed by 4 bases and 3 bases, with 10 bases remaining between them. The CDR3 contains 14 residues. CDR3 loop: CASSGELYKNIQYF. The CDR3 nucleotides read TGTGCCAGCAGTGGGGAGCTTTACAAAAACATTCAGTACTTC.

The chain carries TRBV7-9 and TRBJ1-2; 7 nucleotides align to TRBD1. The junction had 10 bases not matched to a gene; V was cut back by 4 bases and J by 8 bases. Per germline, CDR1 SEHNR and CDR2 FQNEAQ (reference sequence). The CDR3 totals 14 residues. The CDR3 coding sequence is TGTGCCAGCAGCTCCCCACCAGAGGACAGGGGCTACACCTTC. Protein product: CASSSPPEDRGYTF.

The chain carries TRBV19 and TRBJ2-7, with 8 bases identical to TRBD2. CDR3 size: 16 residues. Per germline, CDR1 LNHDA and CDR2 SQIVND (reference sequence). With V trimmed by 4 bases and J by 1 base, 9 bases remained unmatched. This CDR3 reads CASSRRLAKESYEQYF. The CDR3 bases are TGTGCCAGTAGTAGGAGACTAGCGAAAGAATCCTACGAGCAGTACTTC.

In nucleotides, the CDR3 is TGTGCCACCAGTGACGGACAGGGGGCGAACACTGAAGCTTTCTTT. It translates to CATSDGQGANTEAFF. V gene TRBV24-1 combines with J gene TRBJ1-1; 11 bases fit TRBD1. The V segment lost 4 bases and the J segment 1 base; nucleotides outside the gene matches: 1. The CDR3 has 15 amino acids. Per germline, CDR1 KGHDR and CDR2 SFDVKD.

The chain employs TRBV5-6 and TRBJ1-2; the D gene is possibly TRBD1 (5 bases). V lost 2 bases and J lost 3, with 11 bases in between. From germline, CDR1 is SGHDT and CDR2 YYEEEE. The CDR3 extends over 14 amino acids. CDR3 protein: CASSFPGRHYGYTF. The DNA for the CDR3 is TGTGCCAGCAGCTTTCCAGGGAGGCACTATGGCTACACCTTC.

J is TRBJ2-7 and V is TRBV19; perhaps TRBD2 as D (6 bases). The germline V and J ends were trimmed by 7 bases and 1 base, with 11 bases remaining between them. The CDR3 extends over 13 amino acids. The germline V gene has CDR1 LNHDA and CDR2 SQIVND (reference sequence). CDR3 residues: CASTPRGSYEQYF. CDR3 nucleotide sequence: TGTGCCAGTACCCCTCGGGGGTCCTACGAGCAGTACTTC.

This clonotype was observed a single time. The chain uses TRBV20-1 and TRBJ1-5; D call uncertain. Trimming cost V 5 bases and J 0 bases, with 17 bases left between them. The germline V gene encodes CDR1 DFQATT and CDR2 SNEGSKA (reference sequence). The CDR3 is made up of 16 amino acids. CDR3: CSAGPISQASNQPQHF. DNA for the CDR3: TGCAGTGCTGGGCCGATCAGCCAGGCTAGCAATCAGCCCCAGCATTTT.

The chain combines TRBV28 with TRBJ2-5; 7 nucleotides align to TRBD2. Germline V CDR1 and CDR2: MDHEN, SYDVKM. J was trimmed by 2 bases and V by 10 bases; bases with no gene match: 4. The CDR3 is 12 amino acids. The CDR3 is CATSGVQETQYF. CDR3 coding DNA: TGTGCCACCAGCGGGGTGCAAGAGACCCAGTACTTC.

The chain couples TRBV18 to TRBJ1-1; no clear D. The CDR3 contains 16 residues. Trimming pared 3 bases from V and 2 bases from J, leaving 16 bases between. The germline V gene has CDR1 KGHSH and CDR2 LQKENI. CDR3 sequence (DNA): TGTGCCAGCTCACCCATCGTCAGGACCTCCAACACTGAAGCTTTCTTT. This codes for CASSPIVRTSNTEAFF.